The 23 T cell receptor beta chains reported below all come from one sample, sequenced in a study of blood T cell repertoires in COVID-19. Data came from immunoSEQ multiplex PCR; TCRdb stores just in-frame clones and leaves some out. The table shows more than 300,000 clones, with 70% to 90% occurring only once. The sample consisted of PBMCs or T cells enriched from blood (not recorded which). The receptor set was obtained from a woman aged 30 to 39 who had recovered from COVID-19.

The genes are TRBV7-8 and TRBJ1-1; D is perhaps TRBD1 (6 bases). Germline CDR1 SGHVS, CDR2 FQNEAQ. V was pared by 3 bases and J by 7 bases, with 15 bases between. The CDR3 is 14 residues long. This CDR3 reads CASSFEGPRGEAFF. DNA of the CDR3: TGTGCCAGCAGCTTTGAGGGCCCCAGGGGTGAAGCTTTCTTT.

CDR3: CASSDPPGALLETQYF. CDR3 DNA sequence: TGTGCCAGCAGCGACCCCCCAGGGGCTCTCCTAGAGACCCAGTACTTC. The gene calls are TRBV6-6 and TRBJ2-5; perhaps TRBD1 as D (6 bases). This CDR3 spans 16 amino acids. V lost 6 bases and J 4 bases, leaving 21 bases between the germline ends. CDR1 is MNHNY, CDR2 SVGAGI, per germline (reference sequence).

V and J are TRBV19 and TRBJ2-5; the D gene is possibly TRBD2 (6 bases). There are 17 residues in the CDR3. CDR1 is LNHDA and CDR2 is SQIVND in the germline V gene (reference sequence). Trimming left V 3 bases short and J 4 bases short, with 21 bases between. The CDR3 loop is CASSIPPRLAGRETQYF. In DNA, the CDR3 is TGTGCCAGTAGTATTCCCCCCAGACTCGCGGGGCGAGAGACCCAGTACTTC.

This clone was recorded once. The V call is TRBV5-1, the J call TRBJ2-5; 7 bases are a match to TRBD1. With 4 bases clipped from V and 4 bases from J, the junction kept 7 bases outside the gene matches. Germline CDR1 SGHRS, CDR2 YFSETQ. This CDR3 region has 14 residues. CDR3 nucleotides: TGCGCCAGCAGCCAGACAGGGATCTTAGAGACCCAGTACTTC. This encodes CASSQTGILETQYF.

This sequence joins TRBV12-1 and TRBJ1-2. TRBV12-1 corresponds to a pseudogene. The CDR3 has 15 residues. The CDR3 is CASSSRPFRRAGYTF. CDR3 sequence (DNA): TGTGCCAGCAGCTCCCGCCCGTTTAGGAGGGCTGGCTACACCTTC.

Regarding this clone: Since no conserved phenylalanine or tryptophan closes the CDR3, a read error is the likely cause. The DNA is left out, because the CDR3 cannot be placed on it with certainty; the CDR3 is given as TCRdb lists it. The chain combines TRBV4-1 with TRBJ1-2. The CDR3 has 13 residues if both end residues are counted. The V gene's germline CDR1 is MGHRA and CDR2 YSYEKL. This CDR3 is CASSQFPMEGPTI.

The chain carries TRBV7-2 and TRBJ2-3, with a weak D call TRBD2 (6 bases). This CDR3 spans 14 amino acids. V dropped 1 base and J dropped 5 bases, with 10 bases sitting between them. Germline CDR1 reads SGHTA; CDR2 reads FQGNSA. CDR3 region: CASSLGQGLDTQYF. DNA of the CDR3: TGTGCCAGCAGCTTAGGGCAGGGACTAGATACGCAGTATTTT.

V gene TRBV30 combines with J gene TRBJ1-1; D is perhaps TRBD1 (6 bases). Germline V CDR1 and CDR2: GTSNPN, SVGIG (reference sequence). The CDR3 length is 16 residues. The V end was cut by 3 bases, the J end by 0 bases, with 17 bases between. The CDR3 sequence is CAWRPLLGGLNTEAFF. The CDR3 DNA follows: TGTGCCTGGAGGCCCCTCCTCGGGGGGCTGAACACTGAAGCTTTCTTT. Full variable domain (outside the CDR3, taken from reference TRBV30 and TRBJ1-1): SQTIHQWPATLVQPVGSPLSLECTVEGTSNPNLYWYRQAAGRGLQLLFYSVGIGQISSEVPQNLSASRPQDRQFILSSKKLLLSDSGFYLCAWRPLLGGLNTEAFFGQGTRLTVV.

This chain uses TRBV11-2 with TRBJ1-2, with 7 bases identical to TRBD1. V shed 6 bases and J 2 bases; nucleotides not matched to a gene: 6. This CDR3 comprises 14 residues. Germline lookup yields CDR1 SGHAT and CDR2 FQNNGV. The CDR3: CASRRDSINYGYTF. The CDR3 DNA is TGTGCCAGCAGAAGGGACAGCATCAACTATGGCTACACCTTC.

V gene TRBV14 combines with J gene TRBJ1-1, with D unresolved. The CDR3 runs 14 residues. The ends were cut back, 1 base at V and 2 bases at J, with 8 bases in the middle. From germline, CDR1 is SGHDN and CDR2 FVKESK. The CDR3 sequence: CASSQVRGNTEAFF. CDR3 sequence (DNA): TGTGCCAGCAGCCAAGTCCGCGGAAACACTGAAGCTTTCTTT.

V is TRBV30 and J is TRBJ1-2; D is perhaps TRBD1 (6 bases). The CDR3 has 15 amino acids. The germline gives CDR1 GTSNPN, CDR2 SVGIG (reference sequence). The V end lost 3 bases, the J end lost 6 bases, and 20 bases lay between the germline ends. The CDR3 spells CAWSPIMYRVDGYTF. The CDR3 bases are TGTGCCTGGAGCCCGATAATGTACAGGGTCGATGGCTACACCTTC.

The chain links TRBV5-4 to TRBJ1-3; D unresolved. Per the germline V gene, CDR1 is SGHNT and CDR2 is YYREEE (reference sequence). CDR3 length: 15 amino acids. V lost 4 bases and J 4 bases, leaving 15 bases between the germline ends. The chain's CDR3 is CASSPGPPSGNTIYF. CDR3 nucleotides: TGTGCCAGCAGCCCAGGCCCCCCGTCCGGAAACACCATATATTTT.

The chain links TRBV4-2 to TRBJ2-1; D remains ambiguous. The ends were cut back, 0 bases at V and 4 bases at J, with 16 bases in the middle. Germline CDR1 is LGHNA and CDR2 is YNFKEQ. The CDR3 has 17 residues. CDR3 amino acids: CASSQDTLLAAYNEQFF. The CDR3 DNA follows: TGTGCCAGCAGCCAAGATACCCTCCTGGCGGCTTACAATGAGCAGTTCTTC.

This rearrangement joins TRBV20-1 to TRBJ1-1; no reliable D call. The CDR3 totals 11 residues. Germline V gene data show CDR1 as DFQATT and CDR2 as SNEGSKA (reference sequence). The V gene lost 2 bases and the J gene lost 6 bases, with 7 bases spanning the gap. In DNA form, the CDR3 reads TGCAGTGCTAGATACACCCCTGAAGCTTTCTTT. Translated, it gives CSARYTPEAFF.

This clone was counted between two and nine times. The chain recombines TRBV7-8 with TRBJ1-1; 7 positions match TRBD1. The V and J ends lost 5 bases and 8 bases, in that order; junction bases with no gene match: 11. The length of the CDR3 is 14 residues. Per germline, CDR1 SGHVS and CDR2 FQNEAQ. CDR3 in amino acids: CASSDPGTDAEAFF. The CDR3 DNA sequence: TGTGCCAGCAGCGACCCGGGGACAGATGCCGAAGCTTTCTTT.

The chain uses TRBV5-1 and TRBJ1-2; 7 positions match TRBD1. The CDR3 consists of 14 residues. Germline CDR1 SGHRS, CDR2 YFSETQ. V shed 5 bases and J 2 bases; nucleotides not matched to a gene: 6. The CDR3 loop reads CASREPGQNYGYTF. DNA of the CDR3: TGCGCCAGCAGAGAGCCGGGACAGAACTATGGCTACACCTTC.

The chain combines TRBV11-2 with TRBJ2-1, with TRBD2 matching over 8 bases. V dropped 5 bases and J dropped 0; count of bases not matched to a gene: 9. The germline V gene encodes CDR1 SGHAT and CDR2 FQNNGV. The CDR3 sequence is 17 residues long. CDR3 protein: CASSPRSGGFSYNEQFF. CDR3 bases: TGTGCCAGCAGCCCGCGCAGCGGGGGATTCTCCTACAATGAGCAGTTCTTC.

The gene calls are TRBV11-2 and TRBJ2-3; a possible D gene is TRBD2 (6 bases). V was cut by 5 bases and J by 2 bases, with 11 bases left in between. Germline V gives CDR1 SGHAT, CDR2 FQNNGV. There are 14 residues in the CDR3. The CDR3 coding sequence is TGTGCCAGCAGCCCGGGAGCCATCACAGATACGCAGTATTTT. Translated, it gives CASSPGAITDTQYF.

The rearrangement links TRBV7-2 to TRBJ1-6; no definite D call. Germline CDR1 and CDR2: SGHTA and FQGNSA. V was trimmed by 1 base and J by 3 bases, leaving 7 bases between them. This CDR3 region has 15 residues. The CDR3 sequence: CASSLVPDYNSPLHF. CDR3 in DNA: TGTGCCAGCAGCTTAGTGCCAGACTATAATTCACCCCTCCACTTT.

The chain combines TRBV27 with TRBJ2-3; D unresolved. CDR3 length: 11 amino acids. Trimming removed 3 bases at V and 5 bases at J, with 3 bases between. Germline-derived CDR1 and CDR2 are MNHEY and SMNVEV (reference sequence). CDR3 in amino acids: CASSFGDTQYF. The CDR3 DNA follows: TGTGCCAGCAGTTTCGGAGATACGCAGTATTTT.

This rearrangement joins TRBV29-1 to TRBJ1-4; 7 bases map to TRBD1. The CDR3 has 14 amino acids. Germline V lookup: CDR1 SQVTM, CDR2 ANQGSEA. V was pared by 2 bases and J by 6 bases, with 6 bases of the junction left unmatched. CDR3 protein: CSVEMTGQDEKLFF. The CDR3 bases are TGCAGCGTTGAAATGACAGGGCAGGATGAAAAACTGTTTTTT.

This chain connects TRBV29-1 to TRBJ1-2; no firm D call. CDR1 and CDR2 from the germline V gene are SQVTM and ANQGSEA. Trimming stripped 4 bases from V and 8 bases from J, with 11 bases between. The CDR3 has 11 amino acids. The CDR3, as DNA: TGCAGCGTTGGAGCCTCCTGGGGCTACACCTTC. It codes for CSVGASWGYTF.

The chain is built from TRBV30 and TRBJ2-7, with a weak D call TRBD1 (6 bases). Between the trimmed V and J ends, which lost 1 base and 12 bases, there was a span of 13 bases. This CDR3 comprises 11 residues. Germline values: CDR1 GTSNPN, CDR2 SVGIG (reference sequence). The CDR3 reads CAWSDGTRRYF. The CDR3 nucleotides are TGTGCCTGGAGTGACGGGACACGTAGGTACTTC.